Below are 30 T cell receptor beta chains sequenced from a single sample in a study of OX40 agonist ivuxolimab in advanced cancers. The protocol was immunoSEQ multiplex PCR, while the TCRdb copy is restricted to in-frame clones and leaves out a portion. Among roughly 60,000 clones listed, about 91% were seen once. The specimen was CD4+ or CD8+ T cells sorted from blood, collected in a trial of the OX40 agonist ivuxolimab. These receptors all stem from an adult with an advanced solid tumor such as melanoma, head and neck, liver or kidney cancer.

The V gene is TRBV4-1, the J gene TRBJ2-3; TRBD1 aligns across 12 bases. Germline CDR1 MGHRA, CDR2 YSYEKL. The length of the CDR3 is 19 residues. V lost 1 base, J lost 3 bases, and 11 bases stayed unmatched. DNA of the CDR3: TGCGCCAGCAGCCAAGGTTTAGGGGACAGGGGGCGGGCGACAGATACGCAGTATTTT. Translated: CASSQGLGDRGRATDTQYF.

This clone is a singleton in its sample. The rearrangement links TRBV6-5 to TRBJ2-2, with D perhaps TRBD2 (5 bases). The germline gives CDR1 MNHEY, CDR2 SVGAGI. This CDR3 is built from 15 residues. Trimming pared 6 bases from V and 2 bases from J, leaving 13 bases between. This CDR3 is CASRKSGENTGELFF. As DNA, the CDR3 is TGTGCCAGCAGGAAATCCGGGGAAAACACCGGGGAGCTGTTTTTT.

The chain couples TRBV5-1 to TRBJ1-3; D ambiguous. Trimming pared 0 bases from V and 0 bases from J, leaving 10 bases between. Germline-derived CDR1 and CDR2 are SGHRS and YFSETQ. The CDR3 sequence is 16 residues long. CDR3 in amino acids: CASSLDPRSSGNTIYF. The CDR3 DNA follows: TGCGCCAGCAGCTTGGACCCCAGGAGCTCTGGAAACACCATATATTTT.

In DNA form, the CDR3 reads TGTGCCTGCTTACAGGGGGCGAACACTGAAGCTTTCTTT. This codes for CACLQGANTEAFF. This chain joins TRBV30 and TRBJ1-1; 9 bases are shared with TRBD1. The ends lost 6 bases at V and 1 base at J; junction bases unmatched: 3. In germline, CDR1 is GTSNPN, CDR2 SVGIG (reference sequence). The CDR3 contains 13 residues. The whole variable domain, filled in from reference TRBV30 and TRBJ1-1, reads SQTIHQWPATLVQPVGSPLSLECTVEGTSNPNLYWYRQAAGRGLQLLFYSVGIGQISSEVPQNLSASRPQDRQFILSSKKLLLSDSGFYLCACLQGANTEAFFGQGTRLTVV.

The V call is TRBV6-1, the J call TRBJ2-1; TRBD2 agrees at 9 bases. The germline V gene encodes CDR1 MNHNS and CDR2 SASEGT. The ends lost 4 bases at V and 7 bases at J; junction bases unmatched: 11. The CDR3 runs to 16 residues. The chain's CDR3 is CASSGYRAGGRNEQFF. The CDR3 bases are TGTGCCAGCAGTGGATACCGAGCGGGAGGCAGAAATGAGCAGTTCTTC.

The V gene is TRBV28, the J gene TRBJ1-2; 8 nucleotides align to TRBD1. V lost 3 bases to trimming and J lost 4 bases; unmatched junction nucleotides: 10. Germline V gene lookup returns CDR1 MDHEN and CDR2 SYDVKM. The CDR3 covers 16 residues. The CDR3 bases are TGTGCCAGCAGTTTCCCTCGGACAGGGAGGTCCTATGGCTACACCTTC. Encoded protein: CASSFPRTGRSYGYTF.

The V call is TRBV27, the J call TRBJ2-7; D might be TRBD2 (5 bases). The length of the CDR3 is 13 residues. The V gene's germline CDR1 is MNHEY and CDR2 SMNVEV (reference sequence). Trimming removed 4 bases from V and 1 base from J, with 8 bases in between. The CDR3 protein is CASSSDSSYEQYF. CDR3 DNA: TGTGCCAGCAGTTCGGACTCTTCCTACGAGCAGTACTTC.

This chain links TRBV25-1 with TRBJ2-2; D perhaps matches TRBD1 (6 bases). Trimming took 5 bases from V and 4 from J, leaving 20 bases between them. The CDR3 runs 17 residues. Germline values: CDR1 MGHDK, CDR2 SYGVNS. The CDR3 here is CASSPDLDSGGTGELFF. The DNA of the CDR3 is TGTGCCAGCAGTCCTGACTTGGACAGCGGAGGCACCGGGGAGCTGTTTTTT.

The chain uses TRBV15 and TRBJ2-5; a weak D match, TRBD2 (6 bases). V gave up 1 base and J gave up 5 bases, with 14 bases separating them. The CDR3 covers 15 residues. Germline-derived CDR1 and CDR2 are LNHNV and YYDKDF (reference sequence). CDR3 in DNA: TGTGCCACCAGCAGAGCGGGGCAGGAGGGGGAGACCCAGTACTTC. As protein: CATSRAGQEGETQYF.

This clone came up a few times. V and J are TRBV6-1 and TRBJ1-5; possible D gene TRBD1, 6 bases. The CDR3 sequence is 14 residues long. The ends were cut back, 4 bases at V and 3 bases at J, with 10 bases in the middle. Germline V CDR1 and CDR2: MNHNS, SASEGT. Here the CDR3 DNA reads TGTGCCAGCAGTGGTGGACAGTCCAATCAGCCCCAGCATTTT. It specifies CASSGGQSNQPQHF.

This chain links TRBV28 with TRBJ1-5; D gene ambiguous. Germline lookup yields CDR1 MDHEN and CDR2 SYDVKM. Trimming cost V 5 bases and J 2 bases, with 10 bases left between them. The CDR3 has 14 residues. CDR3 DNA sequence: TGTGCCAGCAGTGGGGTTGGAGGCAATCAGCCCCAGCATTTT. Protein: CASSGVGGNQPQHF.

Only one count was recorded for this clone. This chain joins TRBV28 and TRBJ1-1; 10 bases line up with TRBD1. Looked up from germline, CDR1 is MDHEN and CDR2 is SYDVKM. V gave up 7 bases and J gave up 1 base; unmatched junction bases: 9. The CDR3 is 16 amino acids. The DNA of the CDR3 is TGTGCCAGCACGGGGACAGGGGATCTATGGAACACTGAAGCTTTCTTT. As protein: CASTGTGDLWNTEAFF. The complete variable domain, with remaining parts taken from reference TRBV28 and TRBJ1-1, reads DVKVTQSSRYLVKRTGEKVFLECVQDMDHENMFWYRQDPGLGLRLIYFSYDVKMKEKGDIPEGYSVSREKKERFSLILESASTNQTSMYLCASTGTGDLWNTEAFFGQGTRLTVV.

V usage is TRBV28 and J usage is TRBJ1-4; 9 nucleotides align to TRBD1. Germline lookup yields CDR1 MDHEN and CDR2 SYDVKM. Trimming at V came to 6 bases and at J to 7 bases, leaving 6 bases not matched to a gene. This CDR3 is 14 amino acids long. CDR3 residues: CASSSPGQGEKLFF. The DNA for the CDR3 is TGTGCCAGCAGCTCTCCGGGACAGGGTGAAAAACTGTTTTTT. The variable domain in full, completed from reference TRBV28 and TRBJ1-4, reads DVKVTQSSRYLVKRTGEKVFLECVQDMDHENMFWYRQDPGLGLRLIYFSYDVKMKEKGDIPEGYSVSREKKERFSLILESASTNQTSMYLCASSSPGQGEKLFFGSGTQLSVL.

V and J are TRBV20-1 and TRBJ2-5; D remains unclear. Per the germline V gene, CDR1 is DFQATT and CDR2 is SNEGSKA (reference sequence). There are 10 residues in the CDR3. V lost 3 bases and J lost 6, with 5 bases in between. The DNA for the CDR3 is TGCAGTGCTAGTAAGCAGACCCAGTACTTC. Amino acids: CSASKQTQYF.

CDR3: CASRRLAGGYNEQFF. The CDR3 region has the DNA TGTGCCAGCAGAAGACTAGCGGGGGGGTACAATGAGCAGTTCTTC. This rearrangement joins TRBV11-1 to TRBJ2-1; 14 positions agree with TRBD2. Germline V gene data show CDR1 as SGHAT and CDR2 as FQDESV (reference sequence). This CDR3 is built from 15 residues. The V and J ends lost 6 bases and 4 bases, in that order; junction bases with no gene match: 2.

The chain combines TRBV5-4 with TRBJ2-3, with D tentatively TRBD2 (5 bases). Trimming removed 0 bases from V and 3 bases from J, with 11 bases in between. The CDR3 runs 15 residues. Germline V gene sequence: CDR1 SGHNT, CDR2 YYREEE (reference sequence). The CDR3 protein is CASSLVGGLTDTQYF. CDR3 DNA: TGTGCCAGCAGCTTGGTTGGAGGTTTAACAGATACGCAGTATTTT.

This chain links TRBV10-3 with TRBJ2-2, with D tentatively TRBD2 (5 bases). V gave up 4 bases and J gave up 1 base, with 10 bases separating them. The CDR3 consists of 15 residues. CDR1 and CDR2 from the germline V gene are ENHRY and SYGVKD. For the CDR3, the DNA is TGTGCCATCAGTGGAGATCGGGGGAACACCGGGGAGCTGTTTTTT. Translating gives CAISGDRGNTGELFF.

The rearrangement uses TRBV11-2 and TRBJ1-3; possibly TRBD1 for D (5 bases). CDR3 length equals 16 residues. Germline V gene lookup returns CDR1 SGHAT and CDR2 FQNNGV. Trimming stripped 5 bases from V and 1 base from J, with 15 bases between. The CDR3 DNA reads TGTGCCAGCAGCCCCTCTGCAGGGCCGTCTGGAAACACCATATATTTT. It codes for CASSPSAGPSGNTIYF.

The CDR3: CASSLALNTEAFF. CDR3 in DNA: TGTGCCAGCAGCTTAGCTTTGAACACTGAAGCTTTCTTT. V gene TRBV7-6 combines with J gene TRBJ1-1; D call uncertain. V was shortened by 0 bases and J by 0 bases, with 2 bases between the two germline ends. Germline CDR1 and CDR2: SGHVS and FNYEAQ. The CDR3 runs 13 residues.

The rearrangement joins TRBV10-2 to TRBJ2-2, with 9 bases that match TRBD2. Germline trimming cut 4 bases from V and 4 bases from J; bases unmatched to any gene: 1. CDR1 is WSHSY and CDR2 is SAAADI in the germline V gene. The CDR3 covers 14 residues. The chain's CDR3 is CASSASGVTGELFF. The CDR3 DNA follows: TGCGCCAGCAGTGCTAGCGGGGTCACCGGGGAGCTGTTTTTT.

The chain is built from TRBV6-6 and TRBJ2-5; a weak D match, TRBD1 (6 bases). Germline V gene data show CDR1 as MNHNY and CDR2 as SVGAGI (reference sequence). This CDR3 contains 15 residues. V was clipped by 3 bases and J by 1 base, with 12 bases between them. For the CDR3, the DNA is TGTGCCAGCAGTTATACGACAGGCTTCCAAGAGACCCAGTACTTC. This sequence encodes CASSYTTGFQETQYF.

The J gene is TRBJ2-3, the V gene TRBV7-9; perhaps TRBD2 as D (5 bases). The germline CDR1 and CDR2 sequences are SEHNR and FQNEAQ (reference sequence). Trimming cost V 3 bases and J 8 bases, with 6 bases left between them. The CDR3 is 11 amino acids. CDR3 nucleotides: TGTGCCAGCAGCTTCGAGGGTACGCAGTATTTT. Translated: CASSFEGTQYF.

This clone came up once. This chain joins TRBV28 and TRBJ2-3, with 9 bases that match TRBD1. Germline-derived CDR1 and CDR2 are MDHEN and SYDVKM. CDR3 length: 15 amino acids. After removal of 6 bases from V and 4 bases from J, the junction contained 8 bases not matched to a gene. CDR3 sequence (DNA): TGTGCCAGCAGGGGGAGTACAGGGGGCCCAGATACGCAGTATTTT. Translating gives CASRGSTGGPDTQYF.

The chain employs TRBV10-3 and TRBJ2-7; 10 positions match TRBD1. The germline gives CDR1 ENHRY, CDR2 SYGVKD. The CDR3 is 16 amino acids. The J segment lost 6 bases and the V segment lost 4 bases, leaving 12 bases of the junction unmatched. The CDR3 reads CAISAIGQGGLGEQYF. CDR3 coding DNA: TGTGCCATCAGTGCGATCGGACAGGGGGGACTCGGCGAGCAGTACTTC.

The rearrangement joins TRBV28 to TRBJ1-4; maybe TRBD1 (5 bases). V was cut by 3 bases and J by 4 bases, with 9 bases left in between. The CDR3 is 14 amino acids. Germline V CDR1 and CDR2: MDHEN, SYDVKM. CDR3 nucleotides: TGTGCCAGCAGTTTCGCGGGGGTTAATGAAAAACTGTTTTTT. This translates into CASSFAGVNEKLFF.

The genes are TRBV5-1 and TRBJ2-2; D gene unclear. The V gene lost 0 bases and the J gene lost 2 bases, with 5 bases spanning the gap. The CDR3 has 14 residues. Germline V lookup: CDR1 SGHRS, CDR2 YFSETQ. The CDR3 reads CASSLDPNTGELFF. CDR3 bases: TGCGCCAGCAGCTTGGACCCAAACACCGGGGAGCTGTTTTTT.

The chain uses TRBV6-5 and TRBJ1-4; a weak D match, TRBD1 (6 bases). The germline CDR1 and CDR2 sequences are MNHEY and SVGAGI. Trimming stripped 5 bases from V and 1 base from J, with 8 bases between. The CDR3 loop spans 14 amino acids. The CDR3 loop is CASSPGVTNEKLFF. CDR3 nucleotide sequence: TGTGCCAGCAGTCCAGGGGTAACTAATGAAAAACTGTTTTTT.

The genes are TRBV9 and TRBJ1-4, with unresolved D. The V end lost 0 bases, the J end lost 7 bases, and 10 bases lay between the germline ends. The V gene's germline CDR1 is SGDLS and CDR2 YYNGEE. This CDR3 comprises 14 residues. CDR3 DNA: TGTGCCAGCAGCGTAGCCGGAGGGTTTGAAAAACTGTTTTTT. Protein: CASSVAGGFEKLFF.

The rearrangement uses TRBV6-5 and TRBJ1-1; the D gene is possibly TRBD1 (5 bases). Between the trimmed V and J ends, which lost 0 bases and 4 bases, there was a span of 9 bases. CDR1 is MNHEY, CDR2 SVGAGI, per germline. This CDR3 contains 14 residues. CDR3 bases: TGTGCCAGCAGTTACTCTCCAGGGCCCACTGAAGCTTTCTTT. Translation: CASSYSPGPTEAFF.

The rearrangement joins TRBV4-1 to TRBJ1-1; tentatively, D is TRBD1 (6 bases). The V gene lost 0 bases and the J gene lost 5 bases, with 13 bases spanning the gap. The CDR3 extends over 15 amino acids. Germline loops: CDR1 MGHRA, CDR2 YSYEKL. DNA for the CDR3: TGCGCCAGCAGCCAAGATATTACCGGACAGACTGAAGCTTTCTTT. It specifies CASSQDITGQTEAFF.